The 16 T cell receptor beta chains given below trace back to one sample, sequenced in a study of T cell changes during pregnancy in multiple sclerosis. Profiling relied on immunoSEQ multiplex PCR, and the TCRdb table lists in-frame clones only, not all of them. The sample gives tens of thousands of clones, more than 85% of which show up once; 0.95% is in the top ten. Source: peripheral blood, taken before pregnancy. The receptors here all came from a female donor with multiple sclerosis, enrolled in a pregnancy study.

The chain employs TRBV28 and TRBJ2-5; TRBD2 aligns across 7 bases. J was trimmed by 2 bases and V by 6 bases; bases with no gene match: 9. This CDR3 region has 15 residues. Looked up from germline, CDR1 is MDHEN and CDR2 is SYDVKM. The CDR3: CASRPLSGPQETQYF. The CDR3 region has the DNA TGTGCCAGCAGACCCCTTAGCGGGCCACAAGAGACCCAGTACTTC.

The J gene is TRBJ1-4, the V gene TRBV5-4, with D unresolved. Trimming stripped 0 bases from V and 5 bases from J, with 11 bases between. Germline CDR1 and CDR2: SGHNT and YYREEE (reference sequence). This CDR3 is built from 15 residues. CDR3 sequence reads: CASSLAGGRNEKLFF. The CDR3 region has the DNA TGTGCCAGCAGCTTGGCGGGAGGGAGGAATGAAAAACTGTTTTTT.

The chain links TRBV5-1 to TRBJ2-1, with 7 bases identical to TRBD1. This CDR3 is 15 amino acids long. V lost 0 bases, J lost 5 bases, and 5 bases stayed unmatched. Germline CDR1 is SGHRS and CDR2 is YFSETQ. The CDR3 coding sequence is TGCGCCAGCAGCTTGGGGGGGACAGCTAACAATGAGCAGTTCTTC. Amino acids: CASSLGGTANNEQFF.

The V and J genes are TRBV7-2 and TRBJ2-3, with D maybe TRBD2 (6 bases). Germline CDR1 and CDR2: SGHTA and FQGNSA. The CDR3 extends over 14 amino acids. Trimming took 2 bases from V and 3 from J, leaving 9 bases between them. The CDR3 DNA reads TGTGCCAGCAGCTTACGTAGCGGAACAGATACGCAGTATTTT. It codes for CASSLRSGTDTQYF.

The chain is built from TRBV6-6 and TRBJ2-1, with 7 bases matching TRBD2. CDR1 is MNHNY and CDR2 is SVGAGI in the germline V gene (reference sequence). Unmatched junction bases numbered 8, after V lost 7 bases and J lost 8 bases. This CDR3 is 13 amino acids long. The CDR3 here is CASTPTGGDEQFF. The CDR3 coding sequence is TGTGCCAGCACCCCCACGGGAGGTGATGAGCAGTTCTTC.

This chain uses TRBV11-1 with TRBJ1-3; D ambiguous. This CDR3 comprises 15 residues. Germline loops: CDR1 SGHAT, CDR2 FQDESV (reference sequence). Trimming shortened V by 5 bases and J by 0 bases, and 11 bases separated the two germline ends. The CDR3 reads CASSAFGNSGNTIYF. CDR3 coding DNA: TGTGCCAGCAGCGCCTTCGGGAACTCTGGAAACACCATATATTTT.

The rearrangement uses TRBV7-2 and TRBJ1-3, with D unclear. Trimming cost V 3 bases and J 0 bases, with 15 bases left between them. Germline CDR1 is SGHTA and CDR2 is FQGNSA. The CDR3 sequence is 17 residues long. CDR3 loop: CASSFPSSANSGNTIYF. For the CDR3, the DNA is TGTGCCAGCAGCTTCCCGAGTTCCGCGAACTCTGGAAACACCATATATTTT.

CDR3 nucleotides: TGTGCCAGCTCATCTTCACCGGGGGGCTACACCTTC. As protein: CASSSSPGGYTF. The V gene is TRBV18, the J gene TRBJ1-2; unclear D gene. The V gene's germline CDR1 is KGHSH and CDR2 LQKENI. This CDR3 is 12 amino acids long. Trimming took off 5 bases at V and 8 bases at J, with 12 bases between the two ends.

This chain links TRBV5-1 with TRBJ2-3; 8 bases agree with TRBD2. V shed 1 base, J shed 4 bases, and the junction held 2 bases outside the gene matches. Germline V gene data show CDR1 as SGHRS and CDR2 as YFSETQ. CDR3 length equals 14 residues. CDR3 residues: CASSLRAGADTQYF. For the CDR3, the DNA is TGCGCCAGCAGCTTGAGAGCGGGGGCAGATACGCAGTATTTT.

Written as DNA, the CDR3 is TGTGCCAGCAGCTTCCAAGGGGGCTACGAGCAGTACTTC. The encoded protein is CASSFQGGYEQYF. J is TRBJ2-7 and V is TRBV7-6, with D perhaps TRBD1 (6 bases). CDR3 length: 13 residues. V was clipped by 3 bases and J by 3 bases, with 9 bases between them. In germline, CDR1 is SGHVS, CDR2 FNYEAQ.

The chain employs TRBV28 and TRBJ2-1, with 14 positions matching TRBD2. From germline, CDR1 is MDHEN and CDR2 SYDVKM. This CDR3 has 18 amino acids. V shed 6 bases and J 1 base; nucleotides not matched to a gene: 8. In nucleotides, the CDR3 is TGTGCCAGCAGCTCGGGGACTAGCGGGAGACTGTCCTACAATGAGCAGTTCTTC. Translation gives CASSSGTSGRLSYNEQFF. Full variable domain (remainder filled in from reference TRBV28 and TRBJ2-1): DVKVTQSSRYLVKRTGEKVFLECVQDMDHENMFWYRQDPGLGLRLIYFSYDVKMKEKGDIPEGYSVSREKKERFSLILESASTNQTSMYLCASSSGTSGRLSYNEQFFGPGTRLTVL.

In its sample, this clone was seen once. This rearrangement joins TRBV18 to TRBJ1-2; TRBD1 aligns across 9 bases. The CDR3 spans 17 residues. V trimming: 2 bases; J trimming: 1 base; junction bases outside the gene matches: 8. Germline V gene sequence: CDR1 KGHSH, CDR2 LQKENI. CDR3 bases: TGTGCCAGCTCACCAGTGAGTGGGACAGGGATTAACTATGGCTACACCTTC. This translates into CASSPVSGTGINYGYTF. Supplemented by reference TRBV18 and TRBJ1-2, the full variable domain reads NAGVMQNPRHLVRRRGQEARLRCSPMKGHSHVYWYRQLPEEGLKFMVYLQKENIIDESGMPKERFSAEFPKEGPSILRIQQVVRGDSAAYFCASSPVSGTGINYGYTFGSGTRLTVV.

This chain links TRBV4-2 with TRBJ2-1; D might be TRBD2 (6 bases). Between the trimmed V and J ends, which lost 0 bases and 6 bases, there was a span of 12 bases. CDR1 and CDR2 (germline): LGHNA, YNFKEQ. This CDR3 region has 15 residues. The CDR3 is CASSQDRTTPNEQFF. CDR3 bases: TGTGCCAGCAGCCAAGATAGGACTACACCCAATGAGCAGTTCTTC.

The CDR3 coding sequence is TGTGCCAGCAGCCCAGTGGGCGCCGATCCGGAGACCCAGTACTTC. It codes for CASSPVGADPETQYF. The rearrangement uses TRBV7-8 and TRBJ2-5; D is undetermined. With 5 bases removed from V and 5 bases from J, the gap between germline ends came to 18 bases. The CDR3 covers 15 residues. Germline CDR1 is SGHVS and CDR2 is FQNEAQ.

The chain has TRBV19 and TRBJ1-5; D gene unclear. In germline, CDR1 is LNHDA, CDR2 SQIVND (reference sequence). The CDR3 loop spans 13 amino acids. With 1 base removed from V and 5 bases from J, the gap between germline ends came to 6 bases. The CDR3 here is CASSIVNDQPQHF. The CDR3 DNA sequence: TGTGCCAGTAGTATAGTAAATGATCAGCCCCAGCATTTT. Filled out from reference TRBV19 and TRBJ1-5, the complete variable domain reads DGGITQSPKYLFRKEGQNVTLSCEQNLNHDAMYWYRQDPGQGLRLIYYSQIVNDFQKGDIAEGYSVSREKKESFPLTVTSAQKNPTAFYLCASSIVNDQPQHFGDGTRLSIL.

V is TRBV15 and J is TRBJ2-2; 9 nucleotides agree with TRBD1. With 0 bases clipped from V and 3 bases from J, the junction kept 5 bases outside the gene matches. CDR1 and CDR2 from the germline V gene are LNHNV and YYDKDF (reference sequence). The CDR3 is 17 residues long. Here the CDR3 DNA reads TGTGCCACCAGCAGAGATTTTGACAGGGGGGACACCGGGGAGCTGTTTTTT. It codes for CATSRDFDRGDTGELFF. Variable domain in full (rest from reference TRBV15 and TRBJ2-2): DAMVIQNPRYQVTQFGKPVTLSCSQTLNHNVMYWYQQKSSQAPKLLFHYYDKDFNNEADTPDNFQSRRPNTSFCFLDIRSPGLGDTAMYLCATSRDFDRGDTGELFFGEGSRLTVL.